Listed below are T cell receptor beta chains from one sample, sequenced in a study of beta chain features in type 1 diabetes. This table comes from immunoSEQ multiplex PCR, and its TCRdb copy is limited to in-frame clones, with some not included. Of 300,000 to 400,000 clones in the sample, around 7.6% were seen once. Sequenced input: central memory CD4+ T cells from blood. These receptors all come from a woman between 18 and 29 years old in good health. Each CDR3 is given with its conserved first and last residue. Each record gives: J gene, CDR3 length, D gene, clone size, V gene, CDR3 protein, CDR3 DNA. D genes are given only for firm matches. Some rows mark clone size as missing; the rest say once, few, many or name a class of expanded clone.

>TRBJ2-7|11|NA|few|TRBV29-1
CSVRSSYEQYF
TGCAGCGTTCGGAGCTCCTACGAGCAGTACTTC
>TRBJ2-7|14|TRBD2|few|TRBV9
CASSLSSGSYEQYF
TGTGCCAGCAGCCTCTCTAGCGGAAGCTACGAGCAGTACTTC
>TRBJ2-5|13|NA|few|TRBV4-1
CASSQVLEETQYF
TGCGCCAGCAGCCAAGTGCTTGAGGAGACCCAGTACTTC
>TRBJ2-1|16|TRBD2|NA|TRBV19
CASSMTSASSYNEQFF
TGTGCCAGTAGTATGACTAGCGCAAGCTCCTACAATGAGCAGTTCTTC
>TRBJ2-5|16|TRBD1|few|TRBV4-3
CASSQEGQGRGETQYF
TGCGCCAGCAGCCAAGAGGGACAGGGCAGGGGAGAGACCCAGTACTTC
>TRBJ2-5|14|TRBD2|many|TRBV7-2
CASSSLAGVETQYF
TGTGCCAGCAGCTCCCTAGCGGGAGTAGAGACCCAGTACTTC
>TRBJ1-2|12|TRBD1|few|TRBV9
CASSVRGDGYTF
TGTGCCAGCAGCGTCAGGGGGGATGGCTACACCTTC
>TRBJ1-4|14|NA|NA|TRBV2
CASSQQGGSEKLFF
TGTGCCAGCAGTCAACAGGGCGGTAGTGAAAAACTGTTTTTT
>TRBJ2-2|15|NA|few|TRBV4-2
CASSHHGTNTGELFF
TGTGCCAGCAGCCACCACGGGACTAACACCGGGGAGCTGTTTTTT
>TRBJ2-3|14|NA|NA|TRBV11-2
CASSLAGPGVTQYF
TGTGCCAGCAGCTTAGCGGGCCCAGGGGTTACGCAGTATTTT
>TRBJ2-7|14|NA|few|TRBV28
CASSLHGPFYEQYF
TGTGCCAGCAGTCTACACGGCCCCTTCTACGAGCAGTACTTC
>TRBJ2-1|14|TRBD1|NA|TRBV2
CASRDRVGGNEQFF
TGTGCCAGCCGCGACAGGGTAGGGGGAAATGAGCAGTTCTTC
>TRBJ1-3|17|NA|few|TRBV25-1
CASSDFSLPDSGNTIYF
TGTGCCAGCAGTGATTTTAGCCTTCCAGACTCTGGAAACACCATATATTTT
>TRBJ1-5|14|NA|few|TRBV7-2
CASSLLGGGQPQHF
TGTGCCAGCAGCCTTTTGGGGGGCGGGCAGCCCCAGCATTTT
>TRBJ2-5|12|TRBD2|NA|TRBV2
CASSEGEGTQYF
TGTGCCAGCAGTGAAGGGGAGGGGACCCAGTACTTC
>TRBJ2-7|13|TRBD2|NA|TRBV18
CASSPRLAGEQYF
TGTGCCAGCTCACCAAGACTAGCGGGGGAGCAGTACTTC
>TRBJ2-3|14|NA|few|TRBV7-2
CASSLTGPGDTQYF
TGTGCCAGCAGCTTAACGGGCCCCGGGGATACGCAGTATTTT
>TRBJ2-1|13|NA|few|TRBV7-2
CASSLRISYEQFF
TGTGCCAGCAGCTTAAGGATCTCCTATGAGCAGTTCTTC
>TRBJ2-3|14|TRBD2|NA|TRBV6-5
CASSGLAGFETQYF
TGTGCCAGCAGTGGACTAGCGGGATTTGAAACGCAGTATTTT
>TRBJ2-1|15|NA|few|TRBV7-9
CASSQEGRGYNEQFF
TGTGCCAGCAGCCAAGAGGGGCGAGGCTACAATGAGCAGTTCTTC
>TRBJ2-5|15|NA|NA|TRBV7-3
CASSLTPSRQETQYF
TGTGCCAGCAGCTTAACTCCTAGCAGACAAGAGACCCAGTACTTC
>TRBJ2-4|14|NA|NA|TRBV19
CASNGEIAKNIQYF
TGTGCCAGTAACGGGGAAATAGCCAAAAACATTCAGTACTTC
>TRBJ1-1|15|TRBD1|few|TRBV6-6
CASSARQGRTAEAFF
TGTGCCAGCAGTGCCCGACAGGGCCGGACCGCTGAAGCTTTCTTT
>TRBJ2-5|14|TRBD2|NA|TRBV5-4
CASSSTSEKETQYF
TGTGCCAGCAGTTCGACTAGCGAAAAAGAGACCCAGTACTTC
>TRBJ2-5|15|NA|few|TRBV6-5
CASSYLGAREETQYF
TGTGCCAGCAGTTATCTCGGGGCAAGGGAGGAGACCCAGTACTTC
>TRBJ1-2|12|TRBD1|NA|TRBV4-3
CASSPTGSGYTF
TGCGCCAGCAGCCCGACAGGGAGCGGCTACACCTTC
>TRBJ2-7|16|TRBD2|few|TRBV4-3
CASSQDGTSESYEQYF
TGCGCCAGCAGCCAAGACGGGACTAGCGAATCCTACGAGCAGTACTTC
>TRBJ2-3|17|TRBD2|NA|TRBV7-2
CASSLAPSGSGGDTQYF
TGTGCCAGCAGCTTAGCGCCTAGCGGGAGCGGGGGTGATACGCAGTATTTT
>TRBJ1-2|13|NA|many|TRBV29-1
CSVVPRGGAGYTF
TGCAGCGTTGTCCCCAGGGGTGGTGCTGGCTACACCTTC
>TRBJ2-3|18|TRBD2|NA|TRBV27
CASSPRRTSGRDTDTQYF
TGTGCCAGCAGTCCCCGTAGGACTAGCGGGAGAGACACAGATACGCAGTATTTT
>TRBJ2-1|15|NA|many|TRBV4-3
CASSPAGGRWGEQFF
TGCGCCAGCAGCCCCGCCGGGGGGCGCTGGGGTGAGCAGTTCTTC
>TRBJ1-3|14|NA|few|TRBV4-1
CASSHGQNTNTIYF
TGCGCCAGCAGCCACGGACAGAACACAAACACCATATATTTT
>TRBJ2-7|13|NA|few|TRBV2
CASSEAPGGEQYF
TGTGCCAGCAGTGAAGCTCCTGGGGGCGAGCAGTACTTC
>TRBJ2-7|16|TRBD1|NA|TRBV9
CASSVGGTGGFYEQYF
TGTGCCAGCAGCGTAGGAGGGACAGGGGGTTTCTACGAGCAGTACTTC
>TRBJ1-4|14|TRBD1|many|TRBV19
CASSTRTGFEKLFF
TGTGCCAGTAGTACCCGGACAGGGTTTGAAAAACTGTTTTTT
>TRBJ2-2|17|TRBD1|NA|TRBV6-1
CASSEALWDRASGELFF
TGTGCCAGCAGTGAAGCGTTGTGGGACAGGGCGTCCGGGGAGCTGTTTTTT
>TRBJ1-2|15|TRBD1|NA|TRBV28
CASSLRGGLFYGYTF
TGTGCCAGCAGTTTGAGAGGGGGCCTGTTCTATGGCTACACCTTC
>TRBJ2-7|15|NA|NA|TRBV7-2
CASSLTPAVSYEQYF
TGTGCCAGCAGCTTAACACCAGCAGTCTCCTACGAGCAGTACTTC
>TRBJ2-7|17|NA|NA|TRBV10-3
CAISAIRVAISSYEQYF
TGTGCCATCAGTGCGATTAGGGTAGCGATCAGCTCCTACGAGCAGTACTTC
>TRBJ2-7|16|TRBD2|NA|TRBV27
CASSPEGRAGGYEQYF
TGTGCCAGCAGTCCTGAGGGGAGGGCCGGCGGGTACGAGCAGTACTTC
>TRBJ2-6|13|NA|few|TRBV6-1
CASCFGGANVLTF
TGTGCCAGCTGTTTTGGTGGGGCCAACGTCCTGACTTTC
>TRBJ1-2|15|TRBD1|NA|TRBV2
CASMRFKTGTYGYTF
TGTGCCAGCATGCGGTTCAAGACAGGGACCTATGGCTACACCTTC
>TRBJ2-7|12|NA|few|TRBV11-2
CASSLAVHEQYF
TGTGCCAGCAGCTTAGCTGTCCACGAGCAGTACTTC